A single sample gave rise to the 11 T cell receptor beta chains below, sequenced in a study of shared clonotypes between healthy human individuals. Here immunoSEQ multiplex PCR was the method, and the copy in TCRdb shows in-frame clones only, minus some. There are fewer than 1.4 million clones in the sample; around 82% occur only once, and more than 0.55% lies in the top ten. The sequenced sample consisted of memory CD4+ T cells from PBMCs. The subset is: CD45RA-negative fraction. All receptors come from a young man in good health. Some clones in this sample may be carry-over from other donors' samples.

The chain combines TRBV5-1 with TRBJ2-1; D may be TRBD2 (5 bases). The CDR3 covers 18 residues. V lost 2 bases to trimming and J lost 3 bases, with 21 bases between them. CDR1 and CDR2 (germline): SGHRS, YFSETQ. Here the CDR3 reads CASSFKRGAEDFYNEQFF. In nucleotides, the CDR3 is TGCGCCAGCAGCTTCAAACGGGGAGCGGAAGACTTCTACAATGAGCAGTTCTTC.

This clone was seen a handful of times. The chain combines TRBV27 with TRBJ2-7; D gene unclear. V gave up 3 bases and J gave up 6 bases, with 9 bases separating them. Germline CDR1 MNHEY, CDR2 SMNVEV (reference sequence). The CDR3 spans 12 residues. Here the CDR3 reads CASSFFPGEQYF. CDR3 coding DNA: TGTGCCAGCAGTTTTTTCCCCGGCGAGCAGTACTTC.

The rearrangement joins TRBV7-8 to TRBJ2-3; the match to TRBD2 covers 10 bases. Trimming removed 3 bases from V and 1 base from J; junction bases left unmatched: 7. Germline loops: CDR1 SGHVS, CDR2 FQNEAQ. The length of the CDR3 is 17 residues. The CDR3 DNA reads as TGTGCCAGCAGCTTCGGGGCAGGGACTAGCGGCACAGATACGCAGTATTTT. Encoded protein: CASSFGAGTSGTDTQYF.

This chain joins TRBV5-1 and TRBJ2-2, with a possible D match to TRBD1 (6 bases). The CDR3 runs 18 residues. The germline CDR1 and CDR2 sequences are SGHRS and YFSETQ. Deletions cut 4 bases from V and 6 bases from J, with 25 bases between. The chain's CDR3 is CASSPFLRGETGSGELFF. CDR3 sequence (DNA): TGCGCCAGCAGCCCTTTCCTAAGAGGGGAAACAGGGTCCGGGGAGCTGTTTTTT.

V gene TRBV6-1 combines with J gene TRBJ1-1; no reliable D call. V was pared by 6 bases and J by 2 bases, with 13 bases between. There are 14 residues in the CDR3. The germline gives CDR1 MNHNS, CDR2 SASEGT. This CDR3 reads CASRQQPLNTEAFF. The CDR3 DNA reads TGTGCCAGCAGACAACAGCCGCTAAACACTGAAGCTTTCTTT.

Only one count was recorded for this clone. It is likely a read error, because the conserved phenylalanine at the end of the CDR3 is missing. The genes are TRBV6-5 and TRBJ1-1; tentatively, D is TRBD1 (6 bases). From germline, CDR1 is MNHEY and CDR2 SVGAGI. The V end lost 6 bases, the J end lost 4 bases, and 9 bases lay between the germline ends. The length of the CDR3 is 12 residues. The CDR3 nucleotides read TGTGCCAGCAGGCAAGGGGGCACTGAAGCTTTCCTT. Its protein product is CASRQGGTEAFL.

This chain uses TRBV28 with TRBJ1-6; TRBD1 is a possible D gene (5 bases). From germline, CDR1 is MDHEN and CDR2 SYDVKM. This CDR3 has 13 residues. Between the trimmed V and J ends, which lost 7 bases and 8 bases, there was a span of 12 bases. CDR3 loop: CASKAGMDSPLHF. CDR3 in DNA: TGTGCCAGCAAGGCAGGGATGGATTCACCCCTCCACTTT.

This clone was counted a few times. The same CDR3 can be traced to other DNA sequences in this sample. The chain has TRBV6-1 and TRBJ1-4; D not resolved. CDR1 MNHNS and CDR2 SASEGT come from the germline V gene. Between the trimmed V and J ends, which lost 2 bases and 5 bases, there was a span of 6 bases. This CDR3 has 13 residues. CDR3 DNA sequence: TGTGCCAGCAGTGAACGGGGAAATGAAAAACTGTTTTTT. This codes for CASSERGNEKLFF.

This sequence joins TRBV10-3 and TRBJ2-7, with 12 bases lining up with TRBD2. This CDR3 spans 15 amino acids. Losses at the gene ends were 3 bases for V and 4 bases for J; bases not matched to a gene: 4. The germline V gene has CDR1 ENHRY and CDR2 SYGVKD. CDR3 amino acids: CAISDWTSGVYEQYF. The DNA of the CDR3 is TGTGCCATCAGTGACTGGACTAGCGGGGTTTACGAGCAGTACTTC.

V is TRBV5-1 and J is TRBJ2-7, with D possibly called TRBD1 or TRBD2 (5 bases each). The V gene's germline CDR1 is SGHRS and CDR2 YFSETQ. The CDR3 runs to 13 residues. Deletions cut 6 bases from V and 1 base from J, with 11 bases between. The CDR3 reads CASTLGTSYEQYF. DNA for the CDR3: TGCGCCAGCACCCTCGGGACGTCCTACGAGCAGTACTTC.

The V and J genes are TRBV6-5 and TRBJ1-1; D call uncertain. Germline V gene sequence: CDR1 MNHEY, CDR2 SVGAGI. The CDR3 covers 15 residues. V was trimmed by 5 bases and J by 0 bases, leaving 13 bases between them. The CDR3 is CASSPKRGVNTEAFF. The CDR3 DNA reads TGTGCCAGCAGTCCCAAACGCGGGGTGAACACTGAAGCTTTCTTT.